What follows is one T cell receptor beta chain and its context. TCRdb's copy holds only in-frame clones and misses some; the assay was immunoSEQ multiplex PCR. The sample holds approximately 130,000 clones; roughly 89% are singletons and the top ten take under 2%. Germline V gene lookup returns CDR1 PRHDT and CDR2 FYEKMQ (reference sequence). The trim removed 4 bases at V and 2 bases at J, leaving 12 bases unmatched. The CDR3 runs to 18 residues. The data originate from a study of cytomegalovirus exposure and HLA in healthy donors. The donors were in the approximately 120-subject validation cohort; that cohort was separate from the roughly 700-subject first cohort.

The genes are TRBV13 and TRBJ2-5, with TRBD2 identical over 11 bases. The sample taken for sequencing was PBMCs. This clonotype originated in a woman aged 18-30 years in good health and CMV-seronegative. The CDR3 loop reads CASSSLILAGAEQETQYF. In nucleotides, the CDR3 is TGTGCCAGCAGCTCACTCATACTAGCGGGGGCTGAACAAGAGACCCAGTACTTC. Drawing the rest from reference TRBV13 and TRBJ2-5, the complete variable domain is AAGVIQSPRHLIKEKRETATLKCYPIPRHDTVYWYQQGPGQDPQFLISFYEKMQSDKGSIPDRFSAQQFSDYHSELNMSSLELGDSALYFCASSSLILAGAEQETQYFGPGTRLLVL.